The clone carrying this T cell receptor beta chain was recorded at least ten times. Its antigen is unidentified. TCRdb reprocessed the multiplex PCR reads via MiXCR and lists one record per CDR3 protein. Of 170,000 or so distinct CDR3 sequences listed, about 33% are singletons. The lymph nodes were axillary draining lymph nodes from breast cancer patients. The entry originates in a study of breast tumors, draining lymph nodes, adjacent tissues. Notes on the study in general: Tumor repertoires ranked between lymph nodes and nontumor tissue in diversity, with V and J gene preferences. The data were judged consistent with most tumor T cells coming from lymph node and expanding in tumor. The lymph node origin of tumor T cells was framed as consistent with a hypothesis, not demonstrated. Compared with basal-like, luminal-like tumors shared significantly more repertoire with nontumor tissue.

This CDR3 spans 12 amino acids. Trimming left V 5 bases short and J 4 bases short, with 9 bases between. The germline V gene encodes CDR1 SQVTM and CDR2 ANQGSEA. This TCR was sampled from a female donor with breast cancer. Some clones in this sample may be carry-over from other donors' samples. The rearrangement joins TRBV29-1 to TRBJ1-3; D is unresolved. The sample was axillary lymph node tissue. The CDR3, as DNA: TGCAGCGTTAAGCTCGCCGGAAACACCATATATTTT. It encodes CSVKLAGNTIYF.